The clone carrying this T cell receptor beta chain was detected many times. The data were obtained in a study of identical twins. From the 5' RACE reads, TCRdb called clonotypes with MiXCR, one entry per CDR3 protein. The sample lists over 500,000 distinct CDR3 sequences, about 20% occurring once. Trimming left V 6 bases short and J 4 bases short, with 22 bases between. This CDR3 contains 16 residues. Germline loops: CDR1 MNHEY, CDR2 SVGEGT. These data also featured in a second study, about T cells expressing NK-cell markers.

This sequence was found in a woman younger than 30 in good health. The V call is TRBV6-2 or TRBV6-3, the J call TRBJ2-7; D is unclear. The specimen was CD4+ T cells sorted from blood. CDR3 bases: TGTGCCAGCAGCAGCCAGAAACCCCCCCACTGGTACGAGCAGTACTTC. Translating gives CASSSQKPPHWYEQYF.